The 25 T cell receptor beta chains below all came from one sample that was sequenced in a study of long-term antiretroviral therapy in people with HIV. A v3.0 immunoSEQ assay was performed at survey level. Measured with immunoSEQ multiplex PCR; TCRdb has only the in-frame clones, and not every one. The sample includes about 29,000 clones, roughly 96% of them seen just once. Sample: unsorted PBMCs, taken 5.3 years after starting antiretroviral therapy. These receptors were obtained from a man aged 25 to 45 with HIV.

The rearrangement uses TRBV5-8 and TRBJ2-1, with D uncertain. The germline gives CDR1 SGHTS, CDR2 YDEGEE. The length of the CDR3 is 10 residues. V was cut by 3 bases and J by 12 bases, with 7 bases left in between. CDR3 sequence: CASSSSGQFF. The CDR3 region has the DNA TGTGCCAGCAGCTCCTCGGGGCAGTTCTTC.

The chain employs TRBV5-1 and TRBJ1-1, with D unclear. The CDR3 length is 14 residues. Per germline, CDR1 SGHRS and CDR2 YFSETQ. Trimming stripped 0 bases from V and 1 base from J, with 7 bases between. The CDR3 DNA is TGCGCCAGCAGCTTGGGGGCCCCGAACACTGAAGCTTTCTTT. It translates to CASSLGAPNTEAFF. The variable domain in full, completed from reference TRBV5-1 and TRBJ1-1, reads KAGVTQTPRYLIKTRGQQVTLSCSPISGHRSVSWYQQTPGQGLQFLFEYFSETQRNKGNFPGRFSGRQFSNSRSEMNVSTLELGDSALYLCASSLGAPNTEAFFGQGTRLTVV.

J is TRBJ1-2 and V is TRBV9; possibly TRBD1 for D (6 bases). CDR1 SGDLS and CDR2 YYNGEE come from the germline V gene. CDR3 length: 13 amino acids. Trimming stripped 3 bases from V and 4 bases from J, with 10 bases between. This chain's CDR3 is CASSGQEGYGYTF. The CDR3 DNA sequence: TGTGCCAGCAGCGGACAGGAAGGCTATGGCTACACCTTC.

In its sample, this clone was seen once. The chain carries TRBV27 and TRBJ2-5; 7 positions agree with TRBD2. Germline assignment: CDR1 MNHEY and CDR2 SMNVEV (reference sequence). Unmatched junction bases numbered 5, after V lost 9 bases and J lost 1 base. CDR3 length equals 13 residues. The CDR3 spells CASASGPQETQYF. The CDR3 nucleotides read TGTGCCAGTGCTAGCGGTCCCCAAGAGACCCAGTACTTC.

CDR3 residues: CASSERAAGGGDTQYF. In DNA, the CDR3 is TGTGCCAGCAGCGAGAGGGCAGCGGGAGGTGGAGATACGCAGTATTTT. The V call is TRBV9, the J call TRBJ2-3, with 9 bases lining up with TRBD2. The CDR3 spans 16 residues. Unmatched junction bases numbered 10, after V lost 3 bases and J lost 5 bases. From germline, CDR1 is SGDLS and CDR2 YYNGEE.

This clone was seen just once. The gene calls are TRBV11-2 and TRBJ2-1; D gene uncertain. Deletions cut 5 bases from V and 0 bases from J, with 11 bases between. Germline-derived CDR1 and CDR2 are SGHAT and FQNNGV. The CDR3 is 15 amino acids. The CDR3: CASSPTGGSYNEQFF. CDR3 DNA sequence: TGTGCCAGCAGCCCGACCGGCGGCTCCTACAATGAGCAGTTCTTC.

This CDR3 is CASTVREGYEQYF. The CDR3 region has the DNA TGTGCCAGTACCGTCCGGGAGGGGTACGAGCAGTACTTC. This chain joins TRBV19 and TRBJ2-7, with 8 bases lining up with TRBD2. Germline CDR1 LNHDA, CDR2 SQIVND (reference sequence). Trimming cost V 7 bases and J 4 bases; bases outside gene matches: 6. The CDR3 has 13 amino acids.

The V and J genes are TRBV15 and TRBJ1-2; TRBD1 agrees at 7 bases. The CDR3 loop spans 14 amino acids. Germline V gene lookup returns CDR1 LNHNV and CDR2 YYDKDF (reference sequence). Trimming at V came to 8 bases and at J to 4 bases, leaving 10 bases not matched to a gene. CDR3 in DNA: TGTGCCACCCGAGGACAGGTGTCAACCTATGGCTACACCTTC. It codes for CATRGQVSTYGYTF. The full variable domain, rest sourced from reference TRBV15 and TRBJ1-2, is DAMVIQNPRYQVTQFGKPVTLSCSQTLNHNVMYWYQQKSSQAPKLLFHYYDKDFNNEADTPDNFQSRRPNTSFCFLDIRSPGLGDTAMYLCATRGQVSTYGYTFGSGTRLTVV.

With respect to this clone: Other DNA sequences in the same sample also yield this CDR3. The chain couples TRBV7-9 to TRBJ1-4; weak D call: TRBD1 (5 bases). Trimming cost V 1 base and J 5 bases, with 11 bases left between them. CDR3 length: 15 residues. Germline CDR1 SEHNR, CDR2 FQNEAQ (reference sequence). The CDR3 DNA reads TGTGCCAGCAGCTTAGAAGGAGGACACAATGAAAAACTGTTTTTT. This sequence encodes CASSLEGGHNEKLFF.

The count of this clone is one. The V and J genes are TRBV5-4 and TRBJ2-7, with D maybe TRBD2 (5 bases). Per the germline V gene, CDR1 is SGHNT and CDR2 is YYREEE (reference sequence). The length of the CDR3 is 13 residues. Trimming pared 4 bases from V and 4 bases from J, leaving 12 bases between. CDR3 nucleotides: TGTGCCAGCAGCCGGGATTCTGCTTACGAGCAGTACTTC. This translates into CASSRDSAYEQYF.

The gene calls are TRBV6-4 and TRBJ2-3, with a weak D call TRBD1 (5 bases). Deletions cut 6 bases from V and 2 bases from J, with 9 bases between. The CDR3 length is 13 residues. Germline V gives CDR1 MRHNA, CDR2 SNTAGT. The CDR3 DNA follows: TGTGCCAGCAGGCTGGACAACACAGATACGCAGTATTTT. This sequence encodes CASRLDNTDTQYF.

V gene TRBV9 combines with J gene TRBJ2-1, with unresolved D. The CDR3 has 16 amino acids. The germline gives CDR1 SGDLS, CDR2 YYNGEE. V lost 0 bases to trimming and J lost 0 bases, with 10 bases between them. The CDR3, as DNA: TGTGCCAGCAGCGTAGAAGGGTCAGCCTCCTACAATGAGCAGTTCTTC. This translates into CASSVEGSASYNEQFF.

J is TRBJ2-5 and V is TRBV5-5, with 9 bases aligning to TRBD2. The J segment lost 6 bases and the V segment lost 3 bases, leaving 9 bases of the junction unmatched. Germline V gives CDR1 SGHKS, CDR2 YYEKEE (reference sequence). The CDR3 has 15 amino acids. The CDR3 reads CASSSVSGSVQTQYF. CDR3 sequence (DNA): TGTGCCAGCAGCTCTGTTAGCGGGAGTGTTCAGACCCAGTACTTC.

This rearrangement joins TRBV2 to TRBJ2-7; 8 positions match TRBD2. The CDR3 is 16 amino acids. The trim removed 6 bases at V and 3 bases at J, leaving 13 bases unmatched. The germline CDR1 and CDR2 sequences are SNHLY and FYNNEI. The CDR3 DNA reads TGTGCCAGCAGCGACTACCAGCGAGCGGGAGTCTACGAGCAGTACTTC. Translation gives CASSDYQRAGVYEQYF.

This chain joins TRBV6-5 and TRBJ2-1, with D hard to call. This CDR3 is 16 amino acids long. The germline gives CDR1 MNHEY, CDR2 SVGAGI. V dropped 1 base and J dropped 0 bases, with 10 bases sitting between them. The DNA for the CDR3 is TGTGCCAGCAGTTACTTGGCAGGCTTCTCCTACAATGAGCAGTTCTTC. As protein: CASSYLAGFSYNEQFF.

CDR3 protein: CASSFAGQGYANEKLFF. Here the CDR3 DNA reads TGTGCCAGCAGCTTTGCGGGACAGGGGTACGCTAATGAAAAACTGTTTTTT. The chain has TRBV7-9 and TRBJ1-4; 10 bases line up with TRBD1. V lost 3 bases, J lost 3 bases, and 7 bases stayed unmatched. This CDR3 has 17 amino acids. Germline V CDR1 and CDR2: SEHNR, FQNEAQ (reference sequence).

V is TRBV4-2 and J is TRBJ2-2; 10 bases align to TRBD2. From germline, CDR1 is LGHNA and CDR2 YNFKEQ. The ends lost 3 bases at V and 9 bases at J; junction bases unmatched: 7. The CDR3 runs 15 residues. This CDR3 is CASSHEAGGPRELFF. The CDR3 nucleotides read TGTGCCAGCAGCCATGAAGCGGGGGGGCCGCGGGAGCTGTTTTTT.

The V gene is TRBV2, the J gene TRBJ1-2; D remains unclear. Germline assignment: CDR1 SNHLY and CDR2 FYNNEI. V lost 2 bases, J lost 8 bases, and 9 bases lay in between. This CDR3 has 12 amino acids. The CDR3 sequence is CASSEWEVGYTF. The CDR3 DNA sequence: TGTGCCAGCAGTGAATGGGAAGTGGGCTACACCTTC.

The chain is built from TRBV27 and TRBJ2-2; D is unresolved. Per the germline V gene, CDR1 is MNHEY and CDR2 is SMNVEV (reference sequence). The CDR3 consists of 13 residues. The V and J ends lost 2 bases and 6 bases respectively, with 7 bases between them. In DNA, the CDR3 is TGTGCCAGCAGTTTACTCCCCCCCGGGGAGCTGTTTTTT. It translates to CASSLLPPGELFF.

The chain has TRBV5-5 and TRBJ1-2; D is possibly TRBD1 (6 bases). Germline V lookup: CDR1 SGHKS, CDR2 YYEKEE (reference sequence). The ends were cut back, 3 bases at V and 7 bases at J, with 13 bases in the middle. The CDR3 contains 13 residues. DNA of the CDR3: TGTGCCAGCAGCTCGGGGGGCGCGATTGGCTACACCTTC. This translates into CASSSGGAIGYTF.

The genes are TRBV18 and TRBJ2-5; perhaps TRBD2 as D (5 bases). CDR3 size: 16 residues. Trimming took 2 bases from V and 5 from J, leaving 18 bases between them. Germline assignment: CDR1 KGHSH and CDR2 LQKENI. The CDR3 spells CASSPREKGDWETQYF. CDR3 nucleotide sequence: TGTGCCAGCTCACCAAGGGAGAAGGGTGACTGGGAGACCCAGTACTTC.

J is TRBJ1-5 and V is TRBV25-1; D remains ambiguous. Germline V CDR1 and CDR2: MGHDK, SYGVNS. The V gene lost 6 bases and the J gene lost 0 bases, with 6 bases spanning the gap. The CDR3 length is 13 residues. The CDR3 DNA sequence: TGTGCCAGCAGCGTAGGTAGCAATCAGCCCCAGCATTTT. This encodes CASSVGSNQPQHF.

The chain joins TRBV6-1 to TRBJ2-1; D is uncertain. Germline V lookup: CDR1 MNHNS, CDR2 SASEGT. V lost 1 base and J lost 2, with 12 bases in between. The length of the CDR3 is 16 residues. CDR3 sequence reads: CASSEEQQYPYNEQFF. CDR3 in DNA: TGTGCCAGCAGTGAAGAACAGCAATACCCCTACAATGAGCAGTTCTTC.

This sequence joins TRBV6-5 and TRBJ1-2; tentative D call: TRBD1 (6 bases). Germline V gene lookup returns CDR1 MNHEY and CDR2 SVGAGI. This CDR3 is 14 amino acids long. V was pared by 6 bases and J by 5 bases, with 16 bases between. The CDR3 coding sequence is TGTGCCAGCAGGAGACTAGGGACACCGTATGGCTACACCTTC. This encodes CASRRLGTPYGYTF.

The chain links TRBV12-5 to TRBJ2-1; 15 bases match TRBD2. Germline V lookup: CDR1 LGHNT, CDR2 FRNRAP. Unmatched junction bases numbered 4, after V lost 7 bases and J lost 0 bases. The CDR3 length is 17 residues. The CDR3 DNA reads as TGTGCTAGTGACAGGACTAGCGGGGGGGCCTCCTACAATGAGCAGTTCTTC. This gives the protein CASDRTSGGASYNEQFF.